The rows below give T cell receptor beta chains drawn from one sample of a study of T cells in Graves' hyperthyroidism and ophthalmopathy. From the multiplex PCR reads, TCRdb called clonotypes with MiXCR, one entry per CDR3 protein. The sample includes 400,000 to 600,000 distinct CDR3 sequences, around 20% seen only once; the top ten take less than 30%. The sequencing sample was made of blood. These receptors were taken from a man aged 18 to 30 with Graves' hyperthyroidism. Each CDR3 is given with its conserved first and last residue. Fields, in order: clone size, J gene, V gene, D gene, CDR3 DNA, CDR3 protein. A D gene is named only where the DNA matches it firmly. Rows give clone size only sometimes, using once, few, many, or a class for an expanded clone.

size: few
J: TRBJ1-1
V: TRBV14
D: NA
DNA: TGTGCCGGCAGCCTTTATTACGCTGAAGCTTTCTTT
CDR3: CAGSLYYAEAFF

size: once
J: TRBJ2-7
V: TRBV28
D: NA
DNA: TGTGCCAGCAGTCTCTACCCACAGGGAAGAGGCGAGCAGTACTTC
CDR3: CASSLYPQGRGEQYF

size: many
J: TRBJ2-7
V: TRBV28
D: TRBD1
DNA: TGTGCCAGCAGTCCCTCGACAGGGATTAGCTCCTACGAGCAGTACTTC
CDR3: CASSPSTGISSYEQYF

size: many
J: TRBJ2-7
V: TRBV6-5
D: NA
DNA: TGTGCCAGCAGTTCGGACAGAACCTACGAGCAGTACTTC
CDR3: CASSSDRTYEQYF

size: NA
J: TRBJ2-5
V: TRBV5-1
D: TRBD2
DNA: TGCGCCAGCAGCCCGAACCCACGGGGGGGCGCGGAGACCCAGTACTTC
CDR3: CASSPNPRGGAETQYF

size: many
J: TRBJ1-1
V: TRBV20-1
D: TRBD1
DNA: TGCAGTGCTCCCGGGACAGGGGGTCGTGAAGCTTTCTTT
CDR3: CSAPGTGGREAFF

size: many
J: TRBJ1-5
V: TRBV19
D: NA
DNA: TGTGCCAGTAGTATAGATACAGGGATTCAGCCCCAGCATTTT
CDR3: CASSIDTGIQPQHF

size: many
J: TRBJ1-1
V: TRBV5-1
D: TRBD1
DNA: TGCGCCAGCAGACCGACAGGGGAAAGGGGAACTGAAGCTTTCTTT
CDR3: CASRPTGERGTEAFF

size: many
J: TRBJ1-1
V: TRBV30
D: NA
DNA: TGTGCCCTGACTACAGGGAGGGCCACTGAAGCTTTCTTT
CDR3: CALTTGRATEAFF

size: NA
J: TRBJ1-2
V: TRBV15
D: NA
DNA: TGTGCCACCAGCAGGGAACCGGGGGGTGGCTACACCTTC
CDR3: CATSREPGGGYTF

size: many
J: TRBJ1-3
V: TRBV20-1
D: NA
DNA: TGCAGTGCTAGAGATGACCGTACTGGAAACACCATATATTTT
CDR3: CSARDDRTGNTIYF

size: few
J: TRBJ1-1
V: TRBV4-1
D: NA
DNA: TGCGCCAGCAGCCAAGGGGGGGTTGGCACTGAAGCTTTCTTT
CDR3: CASSQGGVGTEAFF

size: NA
J: TRBJ1-2
V: TRBV28
D: TRBD1
DNA: TGTGCCAGCGGGTCCGGGACAGCCTATGGCTACACCTTC
CDR3: CASGSGTAYGYTF

size: few
J: TRBJ1-5
V: TRBV6-1
D: NA
DNA: TGTGCCAGCAGTGAATTCTTGTCTCAGCCCCAGCATTTT
CDR3: CASSEFLSQPQHF

size: many
J: TRBJ2-7
V: TRBV12-5
D: TRBD2
DNA: TGTGCTAGTGGTTTGGTCGTTAGACTAGCGGGTTCCTACGAGCAGTACTTC
CDR3: CASGLVVRLAGSYEQYF

size: few
J: TRBJ1-3
V: TRBV6-1
D: NA
DNA: TGTGCCAGCAGTACGGGGGGCGACTCTGGAAACACCATATATTTT
CDR3: CASSTGGDSGNTIYF

size: many
J: TRBJ1-1
V: TRBV12-3/TRBV12-4
D: TRBD1
DNA: TGTGCCAGCAGCCCCAGACAGGGGGCAGGCACTGAAGCTTTCTTT
CDR3: CASSPRQGAGTEAFF

size: NA
J: TRBJ1-1
V: TRBV6-2/TRBV6-3
D: NA
DNA: TGTGCCAGCAGTTACTCGATTCGGCAGCAAGCTTTCTTT
CDR3: CASSYSIRQQAFF

size: many
J: TRBJ1-1
V: TRBV24-1
D: TRBD1
DNA: TGTGCCACCAGTGACCCCAGGGACAGGGGAGGCACTGAAGCTTTCTTT
CDR3: CATSDPRDRGGTEAFF

size: many
J: TRBJ2-2
V: TRBV6-5
D: TRBD2
DNA: TGTGCCAGCAGTTGGGCGGGGGGCACCGGGGAGCTGTTTTTT
CDR3: CASSWAGGTGELFF

size: many
J: TRBJ2-5
V: TRBV2
D: TRBD2
DNA: TGTGCCAGCATTCCGAGGGGCAGCGGGAGTGTCGGAGAGACCCAGTACTTC
CDR3: CASIPRGSGSVGETQYF

size: NA
J: TRBJ2-7
V: TRBV3-1
D: TRBD1
DNA: TGTGCCAGCAGCCGGGGACAGGACTACGGGCAGTACTTC
CDR3: CASSRGQDYGQYF

size: many
J: TRBJ1-4
V: TRBV28
D: TRBD1
DNA: TGTGCCAGCAGGCCAGGGGGGTTTACTAATGAAAAACTGTTTTTT
CDR3: CASRPGGFTNEKLFF

size: many
J: TRBJ2-6
V: TRBV6-2/TRBV6-3
D: TRBD1
DNA: TGTGCCAGCAGTCTCCGGGACAGGGTATTCTCTGGGGCCAACGTCCTGACTTTC
CDR3: CASSLRDRVFSGANVLTF

size: many
J: TRBJ1-2
V: TRBV30
D: NA
DNA: TGTGCCTATCCCCGGATCTATGGCTACACCTTC
CDR3: CAYPRIYGYTF

size: many
J: TRBJ1-1
V: TRBV6-2/TRBV6-3
D: NA
DNA: TGTGCCAGCAGTTACACGGGGAGAGGTGAAGCTTTCTTT
CDR3: CASSYTGRGEAFF

size: many
J: TRBJ1-1
V: TRBV27
D: NA
DNA: TGTGCCAGCAGTCCCCAGGGTATATTGATGAACACTGAAGCTTTCTTT
CDR3: CASSPQGILMNTEAFF

size: NA
J: TRBJ2-2
V: TRBV18
D: NA
DNA: TGTGCCAGCTCACGGGCCACGAACACCGGGGAGCTGTTTTTT
CDR3: CASSRATNTGELFF

size: NA
J: TRBJ2-7
V: TRBV5-1
D: NA
DNA: TGCGCCAGCAGCCGGGACCGCGGTTTGACCTACGAGCAGTACTTC
CDR3: CASSRDRGLTYEQYF

size: NA
J: TRBJ1-1
V: TRBV6-5
D: NA
DNA: TGTGCCAGCAGTTACTCTTTAGGACGGACTGAAGCTTTCTTT
CDR3: CASSYSLGRTEAFF

size: many
J: TRBJ2-7
V: TRBV11-1
D: NA
DNA: TGTGCCAGCAGCCCCAGCAACGGCGAGAGGTGGAACGAGCAGTACTTC
CDR3: CASSPSNGERWNEQYF

size: many
J: TRBJ1-2
V: TRBV29-1
D: NA
DNA: TGCAGCGTTGAAGAGACGACAGGCTTGGACTATGGCTACACCTTC
CDR3: CSVEETTGLDYGYTF

size: NA
J: TRBJ1-2
V: TRBV19
D: NA
DNA: TGTGCCAGTAGTATAGTTCGGGGGACGGGTAAAAGCTACACCTTC
CDR3: CASSIVRGTGKSYTF

size: many
J: TRBJ1-1
V: TRBV4-1
D: TRBD1
DNA: TGCGCCAGCAGCCAAGATGCGGGACAGCGAAGGGTCACTGAAGCTTTCTTT
CDR3: CASSQDAGQRRVTEAFF

size: few
J: TRBJ1-2
V: TRBV6-2/TRBV6-3
D: TRBD1
DNA: TGTGCCAGCAGCCGCCGACAGGGGAACTATGGCTACACCTTC
CDR3: CASSRRQGNYGYTF

size: NA
J: TRBJ2-2
V: TRBV5-1
D: NA
DNA: TGCGCCAGCAGCTTTGGACAGTCGAACACCGGGGAGCTGTTTTTT
CDR3: CASSFGQSNTGELFF

size: many
J: TRBJ1-1
V: TRBV19
D: NA
DNA: TGTGCCAGTAGCTGGACCCTCCGCACTGAAGCTTTCTTT
CDR3: CASSWTLRTEAFF

size: NA
J: TRBJ1-5
V: TRBV20-1
D: TRBD1
DNA: TGCTCCCTCGGGACAGGGGAGAATCAGCCCCAGCATTTT
CDR3: CSLGTGENQPQHF

size: many
J: TRBJ2-7
V: TRBV10-3
D: TRBD1
DNA: TGTGCCATCAGTTGGGACAGGGGGGCCGAGCAGTACTTC
CDR3: CAISWDRGAEQYF

size: many
J: TRBJ2-7
V: TRBV5-1
D: NA
DNA: TGCGCCAGCAGCTTGGGACCGGAGTCCTACGAGCAGTACTTC
CDR3: CASSLGPESYEQYF

size: NA
J: TRBJ1-2
V: TRBV6-1
D: NA
DNA: TGTGCCAGCAGTCCCGAGGGACCTAACTATGGCTACACCTTC
CDR3: CASSPEGPNYGYTF

size: NA
J: TRBJ1-1
V: TRBV6-2/TRBV6-3
D: NA
DNA: TGTGCCTGCAGGGTGGCGAACACTGAAGCTTTCTTT
CDR3: CACRVANTEAFF